The 21 T cell receptor beta chains presented below share a single source sample, sequenced in a study of blood T cell repertoires in COVID-19. Assay: immunoSEQ multiplex PCR; the TCRdb copy retains only in-frame clones and omits some. This table has under 350,000 clones, 75% to 90% appearing once. Sequencing used peripheral blood. All receptors derive from a man aged 35 to 55 with acute or convalescent COVID-19.

This clone was found once. The chain joins TRBV11-1 to TRBJ1-1, with TRBD1 matching over 7 bases. The germline CDR1 and CDR2 sequences are SGHAT and FQDESV (reference sequence). The CDR3 is 16 residues long. Unmatched junction bases numbered 6, after V lost 1 base and J lost 1 base. The CDR3 region is CASSLEGGYTNTEAFF. CDR3 DNA sequence: TGTGCCAGCAGCTTAGAAGGGGGCTACACGAACACTGAAGCTTTCTTT.

The rearrangement joins TRBV2 to TRBJ1-5, with unresolved D. V was shortened by 8 bases and J by 4 bases, with 21 bases between the two germline ends. There are 16 residues in the CDR3. Germline CDR1 SNHLY, CDR2 FYNNEI. The CDR3 DNA follows: TGTGCCAGCGGATTAGGAGACCCCCGGCCTAATCAGCCCCAGCATTTT. It encodes CASGLGDPRPNQPQHF.

This chain joins TRBV10-3 and TRBJ1-2; perhaps TRBD1 as D (5 bases). Trimming removed 2 bases at V and 5 bases at J, with 6 bases between. Germline CDR1 and CDR2: ENHRY and SYGVKD. The CDR3 is 12 amino acids. CDR3 sequence reads: CAISEPGYGYTF. The CDR3 region has the DNA TGTGCCATCAGTGAGCCAGGGTATGGCTACACCTTC.

The V call is TRBV19, the J call TRBJ2-7, with 8 bases that match TRBD1. V gave up 7 bases and J gave up 2 bases; unmatched junction bases: 7. Germline CDR1 reads LNHDA; CDR2 reads SQIVND (reference sequence). The CDR3 covers 14 residues. In DNA, the CDR3 is TGTGCCAGTAAAAAGGGACAGGCAGCCTACGAGCAGTACTTC. Amino acids: CASKKGQAAYEQYF.

This clone is a singleton in its sample. The rearrangement uses TRBV12-5 and TRBJ1-1; 9 bases align to TRBD1. This CDR3 has 15 amino acids. In germline, CDR1 is LGHNT, CDR2 FRNRAP. The V segment lost 5 bases and the J segment 11 bases; nucleotides outside the gene matches: 15. CDR3 bases: TGTGCTAGTGGTCCCCTCCTTACAGGGGGCGAGAGCGCTTTCTTT. Encoded protein: CASGPLLTGGESAFF.

The chain employs TRBV11-2 and TRBJ2-1; the D gene is possibly TRBD2 (6 bases). Per germline, CDR1 SGHAT and CDR2 FQNNGV. With 0 bases removed from V and 3 bases from J, the gap between germline ends came to 9 bases. The CDR3 covers 15 residues. CDR3 nucleotides: TGTGCCAGCAGCTTAGAAACGGACTACTACAATGAGCAGTTCTTC. Translated, it gives CASSLETDYYNEQFF.

The J gene is TRBJ2-4, the V gene TRBV21-1; the DNA was not compared with TRBD1, the D call given in the table. TRBV21-1 is a pseudogene segment. This CDR3 is 19 amino acids long. This CDR3 is CASSKRGHQIRLAKNIQYF. In DNA, the CDR3 is TGTGCCAGCAGCAAAAGGGGGCACCAGATTCGACTAGCCAAAAACATTCAGTACTTC.

This clone has just one count. The gene calls are TRBV5-4 and TRBJ2-4; 9 bases are a match to TRBD2. The V gene end was trimmed by 0 bases and the J gene end by 0 bases; junction bases not matched to a gene: 1. CDR1 SGHNT and CDR2 YYREEE come from the germline V gene (reference sequence). CDR3 length: 16 amino acids. CDR3 region: CASSLGTSEAKNIQYF. As DNA, the CDR3 is TGTGCCAGCAGCTTGGGGACTAGCGAAGCCAAAAACATTCAGTACTTC. The variable domain in full, with the rest retrieved from reference TRBV5-4 and TRBJ2-4, is ETGVTQSPTHLIKTRGQQVTLRCSSQSGHNTVSWYQQALGQGPQFIFQYYREEENGRGNFPPRFSGLQFPNYSSELNVNALELDDSALYLCASSLGTSEAKNIQYFGAGTRLSVL.

The CDR3, as DNA: TGTGCCAGCCACTCGACAGGGAGCACTGAAGCTTTCTTT. It yields the protein CASHSTGSTEAFF. This chain uses TRBV21-1 with TRBJ1-1; the table calls TRBD1, which could not be checked here. TRBV21-1 is a recognized pseudogene. The CDR3 has 13 amino acids.

This sequence joins TRBV5-1 and TRBJ2-7; 10 bases are a match to TRBD1. The length of the CDR3 is 15 residues. Germline CDR1 reads SGHRS; CDR2 reads YFSETQ. V lost 5 bases to trimming and J lost 2 bases; unmatched junction nucleotides: 7. CDR3 protein: CASRETGGAPYEQYF. As DNA, the CDR3 is TGCGCCAGCAGAGAGACAGGGGGCGCGCCCTACGAGCAGTACTTC.

This sequence joins TRBV4-1 and TRBJ1-3; D not certain. Germline V gene data show CDR1 as MGHRA and CDR2 as YSYEKL. The CDR3 runs to 17 residues. Trimming stripped 5 bases from V and 0 bases from J, with 17 bases between. As DNA, the CDR3 is TGCGCCAGCAGCGAAAGCCGGTCCGAAAGCTCTGGAAACACCATATATTTT. It codes for CASSESRSESSGNTIYF.

The CDR3 here is CASMGQGSLYGYTF. CDR3 DNA: TGTGCCAGCATGGGACAGGGGTCCCTCTATGGCTACACCTTC. The gene calls are TRBV6-4 and TRBJ1-2; 10 bases are shared with TRBD1. This CDR3 comprises 14 residues. Germline V CDR1 and CDR2: MRHNA, SNTAGT. Trimming took 7 bases from V and 4 from J; bases not matched to a gene: 6.

The DNA of the CDR3 is TGTGCCAGCAGCCCTCGACAGGTCCCGAACACTGAAGCTTTCTTT. Residues: CASSPRQVPNTEAFF. The chain joins TRBV9 to TRBJ1-1; D may be TRBD1 (6 bases). The V end was cut by 4 bases, the J end by 1 base, with 14 bases between. CDR3 length: 15 residues. Germline CDR1 and CDR2: SGDLS and YYNGEE.

This clone was seen once. The chain joins TRBV3-1 (or the pseudogene TRBV3-2) to TRBJ1-1, with TRBD1 matching over 8 bases. There are 16 residues in the CDR3. Looked up from germline, CDR1 is LGHDT and CDR2 is YNNKEL (reference sequence). J lost 5 bases, V lost 4 bases, and 12 bases had no gene match. The CDR3 sequence: CASSPTGERIGTEAFF. CDR3 DNA sequence: TGTGCCAGCAGCCCGACAGGGGAACGGATAGGTACTGAAGCTTTCTTT.

This clone showed up just a few times. The chain recombines TRBV7-8 with TRBJ1-2; the D gene is possibly TRBD1 (5 bases). The CDR3 is 15 residues long. V shed 5 bases and J shed 3 bases, with 16 bases lying between them. Germline loops: CDR1 SGHVS, CDR2 FQNEAQ. CDR3 in amino acids: CASSPNVGGYYGYTF. The CDR3 nucleotides are TGTGCCAGCAGCCCCAACGTGGGGGGGTACTATGGCTACACCTTC. Full variable domain (remainder filled in from reference TRBV7-8 and TRBJ1-2): GAGVSQSPRYKVAKRGQDVALRCDPISGHVSLFWYQQALGQGPEFLTYFQNEAQLDKSGLPSDRFFAERPEGSVSTLKIQRTQQEDSAVYLCASSPNVGGYYGYTFGSGTRLTVV.

This clone was observed once. This chain joins TRBV19 and TRBJ1-1; 10 nucleotides line up with TRBD1. This CDR3 is 15 amino acids long. V shed 5 bases, J shed 5 bases, and the junction held 8 bases outside the gene matches. The germline V gene has CDR1 LNHDA and CDR2 SQIVND (reference sequence). CDR3 region: CASSAQDRGRTEAFF. CDR3 in DNA: TGTGCCAGTAGTGCTCAGGACAGGGGGAGGACTGAAGCTTTCTTT.

V usage is TRBV27 and J usage is TRBJ2-3; TRBD2 might be the D (5 bases). The V gene's germline CDR1 is MNHEY and CDR2 SMNVEV (reference sequence). The CDR3 contains 16 residues. Deletions cut 3 bases from V and 0 bases from J, with 13 bases between. CDR3 DNA sequence: TGTGCCAGCAGTTTGGATACTAGTATTAGCACAGATACGCAGTATTTT. Translation gives CASSLDTSISTDTQYF.

V and J are TRBV2 and TRBJ1-5, with a possible D match to TRBD1 (5 bases). This CDR3 comprises 13 residues. Germline V gene data show CDR1 as SNHLY and CDR2 as FYNNEI. V lost 10 bases and J 1 base, leaving 11 bases between the germline ends. The CDR3 sequence: CATMRDSNQPQHF. The CDR3 DNA reads as TGTGCCACCATGCGGGACAGCAATCAGCCCCAGCATTTT.

The V and J genes are TRBV21-1 and TRBJ2-7; no DNA check was done on the table's D call, TRBD1. TRBV21-1 is a pseudogene segment. CDR3 length: 12 amino acids. In DNA, the CDR3 is TGTGCCAGCAATACAGGGGCATACGAGCAGTACTTC. It encodes CASNTGAYEQYF.

Regarding this clone: Other DNA sequences in the sample encode the same CDR3. This chain links TRBV6-5 with TRBJ1-1; no firm D call. Germline lookup yields CDR1 MNHEY and CDR2 SVGAGI. The ends were cut back, 0 bases at V and 5 bases at J, with 7 bases in the middle. The CDR3 has 13 amino acids. The CDR3 loop reads CASSYSPGTEAFF. CDR3 DNA sequence: TGTGCCAGCAGTTACTCCCCAGGTACTGAAGCTTTCTTT.

This chain links TRBV5-1 with TRBJ2-3; 11 bases line up with TRBD1. This CDR3 has 15 amino acids. CDR1 and CDR2 (germline): SGHRS, YFSETQ. Losses at the gene ends were 6 bases for V and 2 bases for J; bases not matched to a gene: 5. The CDR3 nucleotides read TGCGCCAGCACCGGACAGGGGGCGAACACAGATACGCAGTATTTT. Its protein is CASTGQGANTDTQYF.